The subject of this entry is one TCR beta chain. The data are from a study of blood T cell repertoires in COVID-19. On the study more broadly: Sites in the United States, Italy and Spain provided acute and convalescent COVID-19 samples.

Source study methods: Reference gene primer amplification yielded estimated nucleated cell counts. Produced via immunoSEQ multiplex PCR; TCRdb's table is partial and in-frame only. That table is the source of V, J and clone size, and D and trimming were worked out from the DNA. The sample records 30,000 or so clones, approximately 82% being singletons. Trimming at V came to 4 bases and at J to 6 bases, leaving 4 bases not matched to a gene. From germline, CDR1 is SGHTA and CDR2 FQGTGA. The length of the CDR3 is 13 residues. The clonotype was recovered from a man older than 75 with active or convalescent COVID-19. The V and J genes are TRBV7-3 and TRBJ1-2; 8 bases are shared with TRBD1. Sequencing was performed on peripheral blood. The CDR3 spells CASSSGGADGYTF. The CDR3 DNA follows: TGTGCCAGCAGCTCAGGGGGCGCGGATGGCTACACCTTC.